Here is one TCR beta chain with its context. Its antigen is unidentified. Repertoires were generated with immunoSEQ multiplex PCR, while TCRdb's copy carries only in-frame clones and drops some. The sample includes about 67,000 clones, 88% seen only once; the top ten take just over 4%. Trimming removed 7 bases at V and 0 bases at J, with 8 bases between. This CDR3 is built from 13 residues. Germline V gene sequence: CDR1 SNHLY, CDR2 FYNNEI. The data were taken from a study of chemoradiotherapy in HPV16-positive cancers. Study details: Two HPV16-positive patients' cells yielded candidate HPV-specific clones and common motifs.

Study-level points and caveats: Candidate HPV-specific clones and E7-related TCR motifs grew in tumor during treatment.

Repeated repertoire sampling spanned the course of chemoradiotherapy. The V call is TRBV2, the J call TRBJ2-3; D ambiguous. This TCR derives from a human donor with HPV-associated anogenital cancer. The sequenced sample was blood, obtained from a patient who underwent chemoradiotherapy. CDR3 protein: CASIQDSTDTQYF. For the CDR3, the DNA is TGTGCCAGCATCCAGGACAGCACAGATACGCAGTATTTT.